These 15 T cell receptor beta chains were sequenced from one sample in a study of T-cell memory formation after mild COVID-19. TCRdb called the 5' RACE reads again in MiXCR, with one record for every CDR3 protein. The sample includes around 250,000 distinct CDR3 sequences, 15% of them seen just once. The sequencing sample was made of PBMCs or a T cell subset sorted from them (not recorded which). The receptor source for this set is an adult woman who had mild COVID-19 (a few samples of this study predate the infection). Cell type and time point are not known.

V is TRBV25-1 and J is TRBJ2-5, with a tentative D call TRBD2 (6 bases). The ends were cut back, 9 bases at V and 2 bases at J, with 16 bases in the middle. Germline loops: CDR1 MGHDK, CDR2 SYGVNS. This CDR3 is built from 14 residues. The CDR3 bases are TGTGCCAGAGGGAAGCGGCTAGCGCAAGAGACCCAGTACTTC. Translating gives CARGKRLAQETQYF. Together with reference TRBV25-1 and TRBJ2-5, the CDR3 gives the full variable domain: EADIYQTPRYLVIGTGKKITLECSQTMGHDKMYWYQQDPGMELHLIHYSYGVNSTEKGDLSSESTVSRIRTEHFPLTLESARPSHTSQYLCARGKRLAQETQYFGPGTRLLVL.

The chain links TRBV4-1 to TRBJ2-4, with 7 bases fitting TRBD1. The CDR3 is made up of 13 amino acids. The V segment lost 5 bases and the J segment 6 bases; nucleotides outside the gene matches: 4. The germline CDR1 and CDR2 sequences are MGHRA and YSYEKL. CDR3: CASSTRQGNIQYF. In DNA form, the CDR3 reads TGCGCCAGCAGCACCAGACAGGGAAACATTCAGTACTTC.

This clonotype was found many times. The chain joins TRBV6-5 to TRBJ1-2, with TRBD1 matching over 9 bases. Germline CDR1 and CDR2: MNHEY and SVGAGI. V lost 5 bases and J lost 7; bases outside the gene matches: 8. The CDR3 consists of 14 residues. CDR3 in amino acids: CASSTGTGMRGYTF. In DNA form, the CDR3 reads TGTGCCAGCAGTACCGGGACAGGGATGCGTGGCTACACCTTC.

This clonotype occurred a few times. The J gene is TRBJ2-1, the V gene TRBV24-1, with D unclear. V shed 3 bases and J shed 0 bases, with 11 bases lying between them. This CDR3 region has 16 residues. CDR1 and CDR2 from the germline V gene are KGHDR and SFDVKD. CDR3 DNA sequence: TGTGCCACCAGTGATCCGAGCCGAGACTCCTACAATGAGCAGTTCTTC. Translated: CATSDPSRDSYNEQFF.

This clonotype occurred many times. The chain combines TRBV20-1 with TRBJ2-5, with TRBD2 as a possible D gene (5 bases). V was cut by 7 bases and J by 1 base, with 7 bases left in between. From germline, CDR1 is DFQATT and CDR2 SNEGSKA (reference sequence). The CDR3 spans 11 residues. For the CDR3, the DNA is TGCAGTGGGACTGCCCAAGAGACCCAGTACTTC. Protein: CSGTAQETQYF.

This clonotype was seen a handful of times. The V and J genes are TRBV29-1 and TRBJ2-7; 9 nucleotides align to TRBD2. V shed 3 bases and J 6 bases; nucleotides not matched to a gene: 6. Germline assignment: CDR1 SQVTM and CDR2 ANQGSEA. This CDR3 has 13 amino acids. CDR3 sequence: CSVEQRTSAEQYF. The CDR3 region has the DNA TGCAGCGTTGAGCAGAGGACTAGCGCCGAGCAGTACTTC.

The chain recombines TRBV6-2 or TRBV6-3 with TRBJ1-1; possible D gene TRBD1, 5 bases. The CDR3 is made up of 14 amino acids. Germline V gives CDR1 MNHEY, CDR2 SVGEGT. Trimming stripped 2 bases from V and 4 bases from J, with 11 bases between. CDR3 DNA sequence: TGTGCCAGCAGTTACGGGGGGTACGGCACTGAAGCTTTCTTT. Translation gives CASSYGGYGTEAFF.

This clonotype turned up a few times. J is TRBJ1-1 and V is TRBV5-4, with D uncertain. Germline CDR1 reads SGHNT; CDR2 reads YYREEE (reference sequence). Trimming pared 0 bases from V and 5 bases from J, leaving 5 bases between. The CDR3 has 12 amino acids. The DNA for the CDR3 is TGTGCCAGCAGCTTGGGTTCTACTGAAGCTTTCTTT. It specifies CASSLGSTEAFF.

Only a few counts were recorded for this clonotype. The V call is TRBV20-1, the J call TRBJ2-3; TRBD2 matches at 7 bases. This CDR3 contains 15 residues. Germline V CDR1 and CDR2: DFQATT, SNEGSKA (reference sequence). J gave up 4 bases and V 1 base, and 8 bases lay outside the gene matches. Here the CDR3 DNA reads TGCAGTGCTAGAGCGAGCGGGATTGGGGCAGATACGCAGTATTTT. As protein: CSARASGIGADTQYF.

This clonotype has a count of ten or more. The J gene is TRBJ1-6, the V gene TRBV5-6; 7 nucleotides align to TRBD1. V was clipped by 2 bases and J by 3 bases; unmatched bases: 8. Germline V gene sequence: CDR1 SGHDT, CDR2 YYEEEE. The CDR3 has 17 residues. CDR3 sequence reads: CASSFGTWDSYNSPLHF. CDR3 bases: TGTGCCAGCAGCTTCGGGACCTGGGACAGCTATAATTCACCCCTCCACTTT.

This clonotype was seen only a few times. The V and J genes are TRBV30 and TRBJ1-4; D is uncertain. Deletions cut 0 bases from V and 3 bases from J, with 5 bases between. The CDR3 length is 13 residues. Germline V lookup: CDR1 GTSNPN, CDR2 SVGIG (reference sequence). CDR3 loop: CAWSVAANEKLFF. CDR3 nucleotide sequence: TGTGCCTGGAGTGTGGCAGCTAATGAAAAACTGTTTTTT.

The genes are TRBV20-1 and TRBJ2-1, with D possibly called TRBD1 or TRBD2 (6 bases each). The length of the CDR3 is 15 residues. Between the trimmed V and J ends, which lost 1 base and 6 bases, there was a span of 16 bases. Germline lookup yields CDR1 DFQATT and CDR2 SNEGSKA (reference sequence). The CDR3 sequence: CSARAPGRGGNEQFF. The DNA for the CDR3 is TGCAGTGCTAGAGCTCCGGGCAGGGGAGGCAATGAGCAGTTCTTC.

This sequence joins TRBV20-1 and TRBJ2-3; TRBD2 might be the D (6 bases). Germline CDR1 reads DFQATT; CDR2 reads SNEGSKA (reference sequence). There are 14 residues in the CDR3. V lost 1 base to trimming and J lost 4 bases, with 12 bases between them. CDR3 protein: CSARASGGSDTQYF. As DNA, the CDR3 is TGCAGTGCTAGAGCGAGCGGAGGGTCAGATACGCAGTATTTT.

This clonotype was counted between two and nine times. The chain combines TRBV5-1 with TRBJ2-1, with 9 bases that match TRBD2. J gave up 6 bases and V 4 bases, and 11 bases lay outside the gene matches. The CDR3 covers 16 residues. Germline V gene sequence: CDR1 SGHRS, CDR2 YFSETQ. CDR3 amino acids: CASSQLTSGLANEQFF. The CDR3 nucleotides read TGCGCCAGCAGCCAACTCACTAGCGGGCTGGCCAATGAGCAGTTCTTC. Together with reference TRBV5-1 and TRBJ2-1, the CDR3 gives the full variable domain: KAGVTQTPRYLIKTRGQQVTLSCSPISGHRSVSWYQQTPGQGLQFLFEYFSETQRNKGNFPGRFSGRQFSNSRSEMNVSTLELGDSALYLCASSQLTSGLANEQFFGPGTRLTVL.

This clonotype was detected a few times. The chain has TRBV27 and TRBJ2-3; no clear D. The CDR3 consists of 14 residues. Trimming took 3 bases from V and 4 from J, leaving 11 bases between them. Germline CDR1 reads MNHEY; CDR2 reads SMNVEV (reference sequence). The CDR3 DNA reads TGTGCCAGCAGTTTCTCTCGTTTCGCAGATACGCAGTATTTT. Translation: CASSFSRFADTQYF.